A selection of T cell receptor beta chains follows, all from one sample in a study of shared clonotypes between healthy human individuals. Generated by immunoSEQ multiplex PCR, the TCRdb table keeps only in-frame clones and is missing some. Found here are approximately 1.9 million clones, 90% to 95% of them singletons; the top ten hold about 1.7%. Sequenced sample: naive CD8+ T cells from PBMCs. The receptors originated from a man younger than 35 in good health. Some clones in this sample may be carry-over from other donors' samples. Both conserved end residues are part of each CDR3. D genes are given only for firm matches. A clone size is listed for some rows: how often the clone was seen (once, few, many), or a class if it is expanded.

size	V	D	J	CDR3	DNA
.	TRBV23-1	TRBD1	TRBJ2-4	CARTDRAILNIQYF	TGCGCCAGGACGGACAGGGCTATATTGAACATTCAGTACTTC
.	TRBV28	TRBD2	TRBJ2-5	CASSSFVEREGLAQYF	TGTGCCAGCAGTTCCTTCGTTGAGCGGGAGGGCCTGGCCCAGTACTTC
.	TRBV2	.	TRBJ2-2	CASSEVFGGELFF	TGTGCCAGCAGTGAGGTTTTCGGCGGGGAGCTGTTTTTT
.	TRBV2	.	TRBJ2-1	CASKDPRGGSYNEQFF	TGTGCCAGCAAGGACCCAAGGGGAGGCTCCTACAATGAGCAGTTCTTC
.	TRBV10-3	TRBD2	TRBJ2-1	CAISEELAGKNEQFF	TGTGCCATCAGTGAGGAGCTAGCGGGGAAAAATGAGCAGTTCTTC
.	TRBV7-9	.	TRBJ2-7	CASSSRTTVSYEQYF	TGTGCCAGCAGCTCCCGGACGACTGTCTCCTACGAGCAGTACTTC
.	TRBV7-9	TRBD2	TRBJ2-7	CASSWTSRGLNEQYF	TGTGCCAGCAGCTGGACTAGCCGGGGGCTGAACGAGCAGTACTTC
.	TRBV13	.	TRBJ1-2	CASRNPENYGYTF	TGTGCCAGCAGGAACCCAGAAAACTATGGCTACACCTTC
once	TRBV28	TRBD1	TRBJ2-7	CATADRTSYEQYF	TGTGCCACCGCGGACAGGACCTCCTACGAGCAGTACTTC
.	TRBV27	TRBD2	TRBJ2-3	CASSLVAGGGGPQYF	TGTGCCAGCAGTTTAGTAGCGGGAGGGGGGGGACCGCAGTATTTT
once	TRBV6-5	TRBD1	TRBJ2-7	CASSYGTGVYEQYF	TGTGCCAGCAGTTACGGGACAGGGGTCTACGAGCAGTACTTC
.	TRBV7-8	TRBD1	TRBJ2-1	CASSLQGALNEQFF	TGTGCCAGCAGCTTACAGGGGGCCCTTAATGAGCAGTTCTTC
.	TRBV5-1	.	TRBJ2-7	CASSPGPDRSYEQYF	TGCGCCAGCAGCCCCGGCCCGGACAGATCCTACGAGCAGTACTTC
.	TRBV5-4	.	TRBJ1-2	CASSLGTAYGYTF	TGTGCCAGCAGCTTGGGGACGGCATATGGCTACACCTTC
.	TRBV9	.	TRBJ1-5	CASSVDQRHALNGNQPQHF	TGTGCCAGCAGCGTAGATCAGCGACATGCCCTTAACGGCAATCAGCCCCAGCATTTT
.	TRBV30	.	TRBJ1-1	CAWRQQGTGEAFF	TGTGCCTGGAGGCAACAGGGAACAGGTGAAGCTTTCTTT
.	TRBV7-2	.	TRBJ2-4	CASSLGGKNIQYF	TGTGCCAGCAGCTTAGGCGGGAAAAACATTCAGTACTTC
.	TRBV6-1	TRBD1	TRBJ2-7	CASSAGTEFYEQYF	TGTGCCAGCAGTGCCGGGACAGAGTTCTACGAGCAGTACTTC
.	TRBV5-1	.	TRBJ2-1	CASSLFSHSSYNEQFF	TGCGCCAGCAGCTTGTTCTCCCATAGCTCCTACAATGAGCAGTTCTTC
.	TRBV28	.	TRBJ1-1	CASSRGEAFF	TGTGCCAGCAGTCGCGGGGAAGCTTTCTTT
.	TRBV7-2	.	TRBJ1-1	CASSLVTTPAAFF	TGTGCCAGCAGCTTAGTGACCACACCCGCAGCTTTCTTT
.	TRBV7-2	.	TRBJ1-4	CASSLAQGGSSTNEKLFF	TGTGCCAGCAGCTTAGCGCAGGGAGGGTCATCAACTAATGAAAAACTGTTTTTT
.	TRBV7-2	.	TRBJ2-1	CASSLLSDEQFF	TGTGCCAGCAGCTTATTGTCGGATGAGCAGTTCTTC
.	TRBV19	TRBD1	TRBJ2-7	CASSYRGAIYEQYF	TGTGCCAGTAGTTACAGGGGCGCGATCTACGAGCAGTACTTC
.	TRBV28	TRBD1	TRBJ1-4	CASSLSRDSEKLFF	TGTGCCAGCAGTTTATCTAGGGACAGTGAAAAACTGTTTTTT
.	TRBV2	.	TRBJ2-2	CASKSGGNTGELFF	TGTGCCAGCAAGAGTGGGGGGAACACCGGGGAGCTGTTTTTT
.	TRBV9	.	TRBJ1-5	CASGHPGQPQHF	TGTGCCAGCGGCCACCCCGGCCAGCCCCAGCATTTT
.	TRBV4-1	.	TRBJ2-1	CASSQGRERVYNEQFF	TGCGCCAGCAGCCAAGGCCGGGAGCGCGTCTACAATGAGCAGTTCTTC
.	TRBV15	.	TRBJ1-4	CATSRGGLPNEKLFF	TGTGCCACCAGCAGAGGGGGACTGCCTAATGAAAAACTGTTTTTT
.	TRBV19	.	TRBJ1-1	CASSIPHPAPGRTEAFF	TGTGCCAGTAGTATCCCACACCCAGCACCGGGGCGCACTGAAGCTTTCTTT
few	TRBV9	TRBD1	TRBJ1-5	CASSGTGDSNQPQHF	TGTGCCAGCAGCGGGACAGGGGATAGCAATCAGCCCCAGCATTTT
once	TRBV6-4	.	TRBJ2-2	CASSEDYGELFF	TGTGCCAGCAGCGAGGACTACGGGGAGCTGTTTTTT
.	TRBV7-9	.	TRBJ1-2	CASSPDPLGIYGYTF	TGTGCCAGCAGCCCCGATCCGTTGGGTATCTATGGCTACACCTTC
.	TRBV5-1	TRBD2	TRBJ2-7	CASSLPSGAYEQYF	TGCGCCAGCAGCTTGCCTAGCGGGGCCTACGAGCAGTACTTC
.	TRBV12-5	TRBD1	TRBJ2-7	CASGIDRGSYEQYF	TGTGCTAGTGGTATCGACAGGGGGTCCTACGAGCAGTACTTC
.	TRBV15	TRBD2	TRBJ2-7	CATSTNSGRRYEQYF	TGTGCCACCAGCACGAATAGCGGGAGGCGTTACGAGCAGTACTTC
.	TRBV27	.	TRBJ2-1	CASMGYNEQFF	TGTGCCAGCATGGGGTACAATGAGCAGTTCTTC
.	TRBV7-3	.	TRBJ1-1	CASSLGQNTEAFF	TGTGCCAGCAGCTTGGGGCAGAACACTGAAGCTTTCTTT
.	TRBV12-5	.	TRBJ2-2	CASAPATGELFF	TGTGCTAGTGCCCCAGCTACCGGGGAGCTGTTTTTT
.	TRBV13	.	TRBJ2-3	CASSPRPPLAQDTQYF	TGTGCCAGCAGCCCCCGCCCCCCACTAGCCCAAGATACGCAGTATTTT
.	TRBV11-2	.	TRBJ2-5	CASSLLTRDAETQYF	TGTGCCAGCAGCTTATTAACGCGGGATGCTGAGACCCAGTACTTC
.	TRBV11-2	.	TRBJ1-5	CASSPGVPRVTDQPQHF	TGTGCCAGCAGCCCAGGGGTCCCCAGGGTGACGGATCAGCCCCAGCATTTT
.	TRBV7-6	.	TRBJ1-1	CASSLEMGTEAFF	TGTGCCAGCAGCTTAGAGATGGGTACTGAAGCTTTCTTT
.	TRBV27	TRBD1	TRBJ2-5	CASSPGQGGQTQYF	TGTGCCAGCAGTCCGGGACAGGGGGGCCAGACCCAGTACTTC
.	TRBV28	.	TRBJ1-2	CASSLPTISAHARGYTF	TGTGCCAGCAGTCTCCCGACGATAAGTGCCCATGCTCGTGGCTACACCTTC
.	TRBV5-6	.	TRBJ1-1	CASSLSLGTEAFF	TGTGCCAGCAGCTTGTCCCTGGGGACTGAAGCTTTCTTT
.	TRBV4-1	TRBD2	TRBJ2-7	CASSQVAGGLEQYF	TGCGCCAGCAGCCAAGTAGCGGGAGGCCTTGAGCAGTACTTC
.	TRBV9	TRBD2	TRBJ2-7	CASSVDRREGIYEQYF	TGTGCCAGCAGCGTAGATCGGCGGGAGGGAATCTACGAGCAGTACTTC
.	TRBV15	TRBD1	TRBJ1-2	CATSENRGNNYGYTF	TGTGCCACCAGCGAAAACAGGGGAAACAACTATGGCTACACCTTC